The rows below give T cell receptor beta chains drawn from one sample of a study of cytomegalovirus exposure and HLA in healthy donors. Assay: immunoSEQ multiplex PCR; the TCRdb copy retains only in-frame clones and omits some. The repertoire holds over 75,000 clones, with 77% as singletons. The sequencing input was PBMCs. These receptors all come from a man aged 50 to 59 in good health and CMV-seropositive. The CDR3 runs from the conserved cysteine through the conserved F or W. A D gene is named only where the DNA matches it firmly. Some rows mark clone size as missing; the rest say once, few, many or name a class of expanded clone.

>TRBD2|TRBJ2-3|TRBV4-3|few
CASSPIAGDTQYF
TGCGCCAGCAGCCCAATAGCGGGAGATACGCAGTATTTT
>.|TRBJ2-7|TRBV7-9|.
CASSTSGLEQYF
TGTGCCAGCAGCACTAGTGGTCTCGAGCAGTACTTC
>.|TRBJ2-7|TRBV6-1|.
CASSEADNTKQYF
TGTGCCAGCAGTGAAGCCGACAACACAAAGCAGTACTTC
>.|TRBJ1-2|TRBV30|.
CAWSVQTEYGYTF
TGTGCCTGGAGTGTACAGACAGAGTATGGCTACACCTTC
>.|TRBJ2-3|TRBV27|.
CASSDRGDRTDTQYF
TGTGCCAGCAGTGACCGCGGGGACCGGACAGATACGCAGTATTTT
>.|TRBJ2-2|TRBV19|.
CGLSSGGNTGELFF
TGTGGCTTGTCTTCCGGGGGGAACACCGGGGAGCTGTTTTTT
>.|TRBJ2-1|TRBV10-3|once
CAISGGDYSYNEQFF
TGTGCCATCAGTGGGGGCGATTACTCCTACAATGAGCAGTTCTTC
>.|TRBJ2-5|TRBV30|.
CAWSADSGMETQYF
TGTGCCTGGAGTGCGGACAGTGGGATGGAGACCCAGTACTTC
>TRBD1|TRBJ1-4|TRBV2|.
CAVQGANEKLFF
TGTGCCGTACAGGGGGCGAATGAAAAACTGTTTTTT
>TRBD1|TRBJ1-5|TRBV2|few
CASSVGTGGNQPQHF
TGTGCCAGCAGCGTGGGGACAGGGGGCAATCAGCCCCAGCATTTT
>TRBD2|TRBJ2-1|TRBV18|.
CASSSRDYTNNEQFF
TGTGCCAGCTCATCACGGGACTACACGAACAATGAGCAGTTCTTC
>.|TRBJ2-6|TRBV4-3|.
CASSQDYEDSGANVLTF
TGCGCCAGCAGCCAAGATTACGAGGACTCTGGGGCCAACGTCCTGACTTTC
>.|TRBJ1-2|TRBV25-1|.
CASSEVPDGYTF
TGTGCCAGCAGTGAGGTTCCGGATGGCTACACCTTC
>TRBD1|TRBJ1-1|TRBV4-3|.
CASSQTGVTEAFF
TGCGCCAGCAGCCAGACAGGGGTCACTGAAGCTTTCTTT
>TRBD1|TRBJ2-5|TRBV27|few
CASSEPGQGAAETQYF
TGTGCCAGCAGCGAACCGGGACAGGGGGCGGCAGAGACCCAGTACTTC
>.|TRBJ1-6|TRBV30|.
CAWSVGDSSPLHF
TGTGCCTGGAGTGTCGGGGATTCTTCACCCCTCCACTTT
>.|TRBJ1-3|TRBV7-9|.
CASRIGAGNTIYF
TGTGCCAGCAGAATAGGGGCTGGAAACACCATATATTTT
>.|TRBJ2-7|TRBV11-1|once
CASSRQYYEQYF
TGTGCCAGCAGCCGACAGTACTACGAGCAGTACTTC
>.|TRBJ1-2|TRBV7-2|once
CASSLGQFNYGYTF
TGTGCCAGCAGCTTAGGGCAGTTTAACTATGGCTACACCTTC
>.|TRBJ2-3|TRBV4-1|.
CASSQEKELSQYF
TGCGCCAGCAGCCAAGAAAAGGAGCTTTCACAGTATTTT
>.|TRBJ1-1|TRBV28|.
CASSLLMGAGNTEAFF
TGTGCCAGCAGTTTATTAATGGGGGCAGGAAACACTGAAGCTTTCTTT
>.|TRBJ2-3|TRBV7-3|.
CASSKQGTDTQYF
TGTGCCAGCAGCAAACAGGGCACAGATACGCAGTATTTT
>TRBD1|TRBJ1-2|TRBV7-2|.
CASSPRQGGGYTF
TGTGCCAGCAGCCCGCGACAGGGGGGTGGCTACACCTTC
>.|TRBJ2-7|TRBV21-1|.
CASSKVVAVTSSPPYEQYF
TGTGCCAGCAGCAAAGTCGTTGCAGTTACGTCGTCCCCCCCCTACGAGCAGTACTTC
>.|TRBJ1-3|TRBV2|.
CASSDVAILSGNTIYF
TGTGCCAGCAGTGACGTGGCCATCCTCTCTGGAAACACCATATATTTT
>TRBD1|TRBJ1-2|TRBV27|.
CASRGTGGGYTF
TGTGCCAGCAGGGGTACAGGGGGGGGCTACACCTTC